This is a list of T cell receptor beta chains from one sample in a study of cytomegalovirus exposure and HLA in healthy donors. Method: immunoSEQ multiplex PCR; TCRdb's copy keeps in-frame clones and lacks some. The sample contains roughly 93,000 clones, just under 80% of which appear only once. Sequenced input: PBMCs. These receptors originate from a man younger than 45 in good health and CMV-seronegative. Each CDR3 is given with its conserved first and last residue. The order of the fields is V gene, CDR3 length, CDR3 protein.

V: TRBV2; length: 16; CDR3: CASKSTSGIRAGELFF
V: TRBV11-3; length: 18; CDR3: CASSLDGAAGSSYNEQFF
V: TRBV7-9; length: 15; CDR3: CASSLGGRGGYGYTF
V: TRBV5-3; length: 18; CDR3: CARRLKRDREVGWDEQYF
V: TRBV11-3; length: 17; CDR3: CASSLWIGGAGANVLTF
V: TRBV7-2; length: 15; CDR3: CASSRQFKSNQPQHF
V: TRBV7-6; length: 15; CDR3: CASSPSELAGYEQYF
V: TRBV18; length: 19; CDR3: CASSPPGQGSGLAKNIQYF
V: TRBV18; length: 14; CDR3: CASSPAGQRETQYF
V: TRBV4-2; length: 16; CDR3: CASSQAGTHSYNEQFF
V: TRBV4-1; length: 16; CDR3: CASSQDRGQLSYEQYF
V: TRBV25-1; length: 14; CDR3: CASSAQGLNQPQHF
V: TRBV6-6; length: 14; CDR3: CASSPPTPGTEAFF
V: TRBV18; length: 14; CDR3: CASSPITSGNEQFF
V: TRBV27; length: 16; CDR3: CASSSRLAAYTDTQYF
V: TRBV5-1; length: 18; CDR3: CASSFALGQGAVDDGYTF
V: TRBV30; length: 10; CDR3: CAWQGGGYTF
V: TRBV7-3; length: 15; CDR3: CASSLLAGGPNEQFF
V: TRBV19; length: 16; CDR3: CASSGGSYDGGQPQHF
V: TRBV2; length: 13; CDR3: CASSEGGGETQYF
V: TRBV20-1; length: 11; CDR3: CSARGGDTQYF
V: TRBV30; length: 14; CDR3: CAWSRGQGADTQYF
V: TRBV5-5; length: 17; CDR3: CASSSQTGTGPTGELFF
V: TRBV30; length: 13; CDR3: CAWSVAENYGYTF
V: TRBV18; length: 12; CDR3: CASSPSGTEAFF
V: TRBV5-1; length: 14; CDR3: CACSRGSTSYEQYF
V: TRBV29-1; length: 13; CDR3: CSVESQGVDIQYF
V: TRBV29-1; length: 15; CDR3: CSVELAGDATGELFF
V: TRBV27; length: 12; CDR3: CASSLRGYGYTF
V: TRBV6-1; length: 14; CDR3: CASSEGDRSYEQYF
V: TRBV30; length: 16; CDR3: CAWRDPLRGNSYEQYF
V: TRBV9; length: 12; CDR3: CASSGSSYEQYF
V: TRBV6-1; length: 15; CDR3: CASSEPTSGGWEQFF
V: TRBV18; length: 14; CDR3: CASSPSTGVHEQYF
V: TRBV30; length: 15; CDR3: CAWSVDSLMNTEAFF
V: TRBV7-6; length: 18; CDR3: CASSPKLPGEANTGELFF
V: TRBV23-1; length: 16; CDR3: CASSHKTGRCNQPQHF
V: TRBV5-8; length: 13; CDR3: CASSLLRNYGYTF
V: TRBV6-1; length: 12; CDR3: CATKGSSTEAFF
V: TRBV27; length: 13; CDR3: CASSWGQLYEQYF
V: TRBV4-3; length: 15; CDR3: CASSHGGVNTDTQYF
V: TRBV30; length: 12; CDR3: CAWSGQDYEQYF
V: TRBV16; length: 15; CDR3: CASSPLGQSGNTIYF
V: TRBV7-9; length: 16; CDR3: CASSLVAGAKGYGYTF
V: TRBV18; length: 14; CDR3: CASFRTGGLTEAFF
V: TRBV2; length: 13; CDR3: CANSTSAADTQYF
V: TRBV19; length: 16; CDR3: CASSIFDHRGRETQYF
V: TRBV19; length: 15; CDR3: CASSPRPRGERGYTF